Listed below are T cell receptor beta chains from one sample, sequenced in a study of shared clonotypes between healthy human individuals. TCRdb keeps only in-frame clones here, not all; method: immunoSEQ multiplex PCR. The sample records 740,000 or so clones, around 73% being singletons. The sample was memory CD4+ T cells sorted from blood. The receptors originated from a woman aged 30 to 39 in good health. Both conserved end residues are part of each CDR3. Fields, in order: CDR3 length, V gene, clone size, D gene, J gene, CDR3 protein, CDR3 DNA. D genes are given only for firm matches. Where a row states a size, it is once, few, many or the class of an expanded clone; other rows omit it.

cdr3_length: 14; v_call: TRBV2; clone_size: few; d_call: -; j_call: TRBJ2-3; cdr3_aa: CARTPGQGADTQYF; cdr3_nt: TGTGCCAGGACTCCGGGCCAAGGGGCAGATACGCAGTATTTT
cdr3_length: 15; v_call: TRBV9; clone_size: -; d_call: TRBD1; j_call: TRBJ2-1; cdr3_aa: CASSVGTGSYNEQFF; cdr3_nt: TGTGCCAGCAGCGTGGGGACAGGGAGCTACAATGAGCAGTTCTTC
cdr3_length: 14; v_call: TRBV19; clone_size: -; d_call: TRBD2; j_call: TRBJ2-2; cdr3_aa: CASKGLAGSGELFF; cdr3_nt: TGTGCCAGTAAAGGGCTAGCGGGTTCCGGGGAGCTGTTTTTT
cdr3_length: 15; v_call: TRBV27; clone_size: many; d_call: -; j_call: TRBJ2-2; cdr3_aa: CASSFSLAGTGELFF; cdr3_nt: TGTGCCAGCAGTTTTTCTTTGGCGGGGACCGGGGAGCTGTTTTTT
cdr3_length: 15; v_call: TRBV28; clone_size: -; d_call: -; j_call: TRBJ1-4; cdr3_aa: CASSPTSGEVEKLFF; cdr3_nt: TGTGCCAGCAGTCCCACATCAGGGGAGGTAGAAAAACTGTTTTTT
cdr3_length: 15; v_call: TRBV5-7; clone_size: -; d_call: -; j_call: TRBJ2-2; cdr3_aa: CASSLGTSTTGELFF; cdr3_nt: TGTGCCAGCAGCCTCGGGACATCAACCACCGGGGAGCTGTTTTTT
cdr3_length: 13; v_call: TRBV25-1; clone_size: -; d_call: -; j_call: TRBJ2-7; cdr3_aa: CASSVLGSHEQYF; cdr3_nt: TGTGCCAGCAGTGTACTAGGGTCCCACGAGCAGTACTTC
cdr3_length: 15; v_call: TRBV28; clone_size: -; d_call: TRBD1; j_call: TRBJ2-3; cdr3_aa: CASIQPGQGSDTQYF; cdr3_nt: TGTGCCAGCATTCAACCGGGACAGGGGTCAGATACGCAGTATTTT
cdr3_length: 14; v_call: TRBV11-2; clone_size: -; d_call: -; j_call: TRBJ1-4; cdr3_aa: CATRTDRSGEKLFF; cdr3_nt: TGTGCCACCCGCACAGATCGGTCGGGGGAAAAACTGTTTTTT
cdr3_length: 14; v_call: TRBV19; clone_size: -; d_call: -; j_call: TRBJ1-5; cdr3_aa: CASSIVLDNQPQHF; cdr3_nt: TGTGCCAGTAGTATCGTTCTCGACAATCAGCCCCAGCATTTT
cdr3_length: 15; v_call: TRBV19; clone_size: -; d_call: TRBD2; j_call: TRBJ2-1; cdr3_aa: CASRSTSVNYNEQFF; cdr3_nt: TGTGCCAGTCGCTCGACTAGCGTTAACTACAATGAGCAGTTCTTC
cdr3_length: 14; v_call: TRBV6-6; clone_size: -; d_call: TRBD1; j_call: TRBJ1-2; cdr3_aa: CASVRTGGNYGYTF; cdr3_nt: TGTGCCAGCGTCCGGACAGGAGGAAACTATGGCTACACCTTC
cdr3_length: 13; v_call: TRBV10-3; clone_size: once; d_call: -; j_call: TRBJ1-5; cdr3_aa: CAIREGGNQPQHF; cdr3_nt: TGTGCCATCAGGGAGGGGGGTAATCAGCCCCAGCATTTT